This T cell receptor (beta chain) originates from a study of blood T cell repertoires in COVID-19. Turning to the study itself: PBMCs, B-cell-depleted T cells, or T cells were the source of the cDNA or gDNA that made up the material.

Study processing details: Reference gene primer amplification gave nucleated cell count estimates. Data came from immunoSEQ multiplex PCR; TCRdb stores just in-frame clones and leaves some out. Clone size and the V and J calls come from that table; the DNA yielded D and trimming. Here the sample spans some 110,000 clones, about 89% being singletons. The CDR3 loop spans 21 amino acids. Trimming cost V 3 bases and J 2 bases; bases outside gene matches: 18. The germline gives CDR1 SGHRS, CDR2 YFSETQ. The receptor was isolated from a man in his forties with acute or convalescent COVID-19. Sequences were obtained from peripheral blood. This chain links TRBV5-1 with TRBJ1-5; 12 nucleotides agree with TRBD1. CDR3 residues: CASSSVTGTGGELVCNQPQHF. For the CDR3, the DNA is TGCGCCAGCAGCTCGGTGACCGGGACAGGGGGCGAGCTCGTGTGCAATCAGCCCCAGCATTTT.